These 24 T cell receptor beta chains originate from one sample sequenced in a study of OX40 agonist ivuxolimab in advanced cancers. Repertoires were generated with immunoSEQ multiplex PCR, while TCRdb's copy carries only in-frame clones and drops some. The sample has about 62,000 clones; 65% to 90% are singletons. Sequenced material: CD4+ or CD8+ T cells sorted from blood, taken in a trial of the OX40 agonist ivuxolimab. The receptors were sampled from an adult with an advanced solid tumor such as melanoma, head and neck, liver or kidney cancer.

The J gene is TRBJ1-2, the V gene TRBV2; 7 nucleotides align to TRBD1. CDR1 is SNHLY, CDR2 FYNNEI, per germline. Trimming removed 7 bases from V and 0 bases from J; junction bases left unmatched: 5. CDR3 size: 14 residues. This CDR3 is CASNGDSANYGYTF. As DNA, the CDR3 is TGTGCCAGCAATGGGGACAGTGCTAACTATGGCTACACCTTC.

The chain couples TRBV9 to TRBJ2-5; D remains ambiguous. The CDR3 totals 15 residues. V gave up 4 bases and J gave up 1 base, with 14 bases separating them. CDR1 is SGDLS and CDR2 is YYNGEE in the germline V gene. The CDR3 loop is CASSLDPGFQETQYF. The DNA for the CDR3 is TGTGCCAGCAGCCTAGACCCGGGTTTCCAAGAGACCCAGTACTTC.

The chain is built from TRBV28 and TRBJ1-4; 9 bases align to TRBD1. This CDR3 comprises 17 residues. The junction had 12 bases not matched to a gene; V was cut back by 3 bases and J by 7 bases. CDR1 is MDHEN and CDR2 is SYDVKM in the germline V gene. The CDR3 coding sequence is TGTGCCAGCAGTTTCAGAGACAGGGGGAGAGGTAGTGAAAAACTGTTTTTT. Translated: CASSFRDRGRGSEKLFF.

This chain uses TRBV5-1 with TRBJ2-7, with 9 positions matching TRBD1. This CDR3 region has 15 residues. V gave up 4 bases and J gave up 6 bases; unmatched junction bases: 11. Looked up from germline, CDR1 is SGHRS and CDR2 is YFSETQ. For the CDR3, the DNA is TGCGCCAGCAGCCTAACCGGGACAGGGTCCGTCGAGCAGTACTTC. Translating gives CASSLTGTGSVEQYF.

The J gene is TRBJ1-5, the V gene TRBV19; D is undetermined. Trimming shortened V by 2 bases and J by 6 bases, and 11 bases separated the two germline ends. Germline CDR1 and CDR2: LNHDA and SQIVND (reference sequence). The length of the CDR3 is 14 residues. The chain's CDR3 is CASSILPGGQPQHF. As DNA, the CDR3 is TGTGCCAGTAGTATACTCCCAGGCGGTCAGCCCCAGCATTTT.

The J gene is TRBJ2-2, the V gene TRBV29-1, with D hard to call. Trimming cost V 3 bases and J 1 base, with 6 bases left between them. The CDR3 contains 13 residues. The germline gives CDR1 SQVTM, CDR2 ANQGSEA. The DNA of the CDR3 is TGCAGCGTTGACTCGGGGAACACCGGGGAGCTGTTTTTT. It translates to CSVDSGNTGELFF.

This clone was picked up one time. The chain combines TRBV18 with TRBJ1-3, with unresolved D. The CDR3 is made up of 15 amino acids. V was cut by 6 bases and J by 4 bases, with 16 bases left in between. The germline V gene encodes CDR1 KGHSH and CDR2 LQKENI. The chain's CDR3 is CASSISGDTGNTIYF. Written as DNA, the CDR3 is TGTGCCAGCTCCATCTCCGGGGATACCGGAAACACCATATATTTT.

In the case of this clone: Compared with germline, one end of the junction differs, possibly owing to a read error. The chain joins TRBV7-7 to TRBJ1-1, with D perhaps TRBD1 (5 bases). The CDR3 extends over 13 amino acids. The germline V gene encodes CDR1 SSHAT and CDR2 FNYEAQ (reference sequence). The CDR3 DNA reads TGTGCTAGCAGCTTAGACAGGAACACTGAAGCTTTCTTT. Its protein is CASSLDRNTEAFF.

CDR3: CASSYYTKNIQYF. CDR3 DNA sequence: TGTGCCAGCAGCTACTATACCAAAAACATTCAGTACTTC. This sequence joins TRBV7-2 and TRBJ2-4, with D uncertain. V gave up 4 bases and J gave up 2 bases, with 6 bases separating them. Per the germline V gene, CDR1 is SGHTA and CDR2 is FQGNSA. CDR3 length equals 13 residues.

This chain uses TRBV7-8 with TRBJ1-2, with D possibly being TRBD1 (6 bases). This CDR3 has 14 amino acids. Germline V gene lookup returns CDR1 SGHVS and CDR2 FQNEAQ. V was clipped by 0 bases and J by 5 bases, with 10 bases between them. The CDR3 sequence: CASSLATGNYGYTF. In DNA, the CDR3 is TGTGCCAGCAGCTTAGCGACAGGAAATTATGGCTACACCTTC.

This chain uses TRBV6-1 with TRBJ1-3; D is undetermined. CDR3 length equals 15 residues. Germline V CDR1 and CDR2: MNHNS, SASEGT. V lost 2 bases and J lost 0, with 8 bases in between. CDR3: CASSETGNSGNTIYF. The CDR3 coding sequence is TGTGCCAGCAGTGAAACGGGTAACTCTGGAAACACCATATATTTT.

The chain carries TRBV6-5 and TRBJ1-6; 7 nucleotides match TRBD1. CDR3 size: 14 residues. Germline lookup yields CDR1 MNHEY and CDR2 SVGAGI. V shed 6 bases, J shed 7 bases, and the junction held 6 bases outside the gene matches. CDR3 region: CASRQTGNNSPLHF. As DNA, the CDR3 is TGTGCCAGCAGACAGACAGGGAACAATTCACCCCTCCACTTT.

This clone appeared once. The rearrangement uses TRBV27 and TRBJ2-7, with TRBD1 identical over 8 bases. Germline V CDR1 and CDR2: MNHEY, SMNVEV (reference sequence). The CDR3 is made up of 16 amino acids. The V and J ends lost 6 bases and 7 bases, in that order; junction bases with no gene match: 17. CDR3 DNA sequence: TGTGCCAGCAGCCTACTCCGGACAGGGCCCCCCAAGGAGCAGTACTTC. It is translated as CASSLLRTGPPKEQYF.

This chain joins TRBV25-1 and TRBJ1-4, with 7 bases that match TRBD1. J gave up 4 bases and V 3 bases, and 5 bases lay outside the gene matches. The CDR3 runs 15 residues. The germline V gene has CDR1 MGHDK and CDR2 SYGVNS. The CDR3 sequence is CASSENRGDNEKLFF. CDR3 bases: TGTGCCAGCAGTGAGAACAGGGGAGATAATGAAAAACTGTTTTTT.

V and J are TRBV19 and TRBJ1-1; possible D gene TRBD1, 5 bases. Trimming stripped 2 bases from V and 4 bases from J, with 17 bases between. Germline lookup yields CDR1 LNHDA and CDR2 SQIVND (reference sequence). The CDR3 covers 16 residues. The CDR3 DNA sequence: TGTGCCAGTAGTATAAAGGGTCAGAGGGGTAGCACTGAAGCTTTCTTT. Translation gives CASSIKGQRGSTEAFF.

The chain has TRBV7-2 and TRBJ2-2, with 13 bases lining up with TRBD2. Trimming cost V 5 bases and J 8 bases; bases outside gene matches: 11. The CDR3 loop spans 17 amino acids. Per germline, CDR1 SGHTA and CDR2 FQGNSA. CDR3 sequence reads: CASSAGLAGARRGELFF. The CDR3 region has the DNA TGTGCCAGCAGCGCCGGACTAGCGGGGGCTCGTCGTGGGGAGCTGTTTTTT.

V usage is TRBV5-1 and J usage is TRBJ2-7; 11 bases map to TRBD1. From germline, CDR1 is SGHRS and CDR2 YFSETQ. The CDR3 has 16 amino acids. The V and J ends lost 4 bases and 0 bases, in that order; junction bases with no gene match: 6. CDR3 amino acids: CASSRTGTGGSYEQYF. CDR3 coding DNA: TGCGCCAGCAGCAGAACCGGGACAGGGGGCTCCTACGAGCAGTACTTC. Full variable domain (rest looked up from reference TRBV5-1 and TRBJ2-7): KAGVTQTPRYLIKTRGQQVTLSCSPISGHRSVSWYQQTPGQGLQFLFEYFSETQRNKGNFPGRFSGRQFSNSRSEMNVSTLELGDSALYLCASSRTGTGGSYEQYFGPGTRLTVT.

The J gene is TRBJ1-1, the V gene TRBV5-4, with no clear D. V lost 4 bases to trimming and J lost 4 bases, with 11 bases between them. Germline loops: CDR1 SGHNT, CDR2 YYREEE (reference sequence). The CDR3 runs to 13 residues. The CDR3 bases are TGTGCCAGCAGCACCGGGGATCTCACTGAAGCTTTCTTT. Protein: CASSTGDLTEAFF.

The V call is TRBV5-1, the J call TRBJ2-2, with 8 nucleotides matching TRBD1. CDR1 SGHRS and CDR2 YFSETQ come from the germline V gene. CDR3 length equals 17 residues. V lost 5 bases to trimming and J lost 7 bases; unmatched junction nucleotides: 16. CDR3 in amino acids: CASRPRAGQGWGGELFF. The CDR3 DNA is TGCGCCAGCAGGCCCCGGGCAGGACAGGGATGGGGCGGGGAGCTGTTTTTT.

J is TRBJ1-3 and V is TRBV9; 9 bases are shared with TRBD1. The germline V gene has CDR1 SGDLS and CDR2 YYNGEE. The CDR3 runs to 17 residues. V lost 2 bases, J lost 0 bases, and 6 bases stayed unmatched. CDR3 bases: TGTGCCAGCAGCGTTTCCGGGACAGGGCGCTCTGGAAACACCATATATTTT. Its protein is CASSVSGTGRSGNTIYF.

The chain employs TRBV5-1 and TRBJ2-3, with D uncertain. Trimming took 0 bases from V and 4 from J, leaving 15 bases between them. This CDR3 comprises 16 residues. Per the germline V gene, CDR1 is SGHRS and CDR2 is YFSETQ. CDR3: CASSLDGVDHADTQYF. The CDR3 DNA is TGCGCCAGCAGCTTGGATGGTGTCGACCACGCAGATACGCAGTATTTT.

This clone was observed once. The gene calls are TRBV6-5 and TRBJ2-3; a possible D gene is TRBD2 (5 bases). This CDR3 is built from 15 residues. V lost 6 bases and J 4 bases, leaving 17 bases between the germline ends. Germline CDR1 is MNHEY and CDR2 is SVGAGI. The CDR3 loop reads CASRETGIGADTQYF. CDR3 DNA sequence: TGTGCCAGCAGGGAAACGGGGATTGGGGCAGATACGCAGTATTTT.

The chain links TRBV4-2 to TRBJ1-1, with a possible D match to TRBD1 (5 bases). The germline V and J ends were trimmed by 1 base and 6 bases, with 12 bases remaining between them. The CDR3 sequence is 14 residues long. Germline lookup yields CDR1 LGHNA and CDR2 YNFKEQ. CDR3 residues: CASSQGDRRPEAFF. CDR3 in DNA: TGTGCCAGCAGCCAAGGGGACCGTAGGCCTGAAGCTTTCTTT.

As regards this clone: Germline and junction disagree at one end, which may indicate a read error. This rearrangement joins TRBV28 to TRBJ2-1; TRBD1 agrees at 8 bases. Germline assignment: CDR1 MDHEN and CDR2 SYDVKM. The CDR3 is 11 amino acids. The CDR3 DNA reads TGTGCCAGCAGTTTCCGACAGGGGTTCATCTTC. This sequence encodes CASSFRQGFIF.